This T cell receptor beta chain was identified in a study of blood T cell repertoires in COVID-19. Across the whole study: From T cells, B-cell-depleted T cells, or PBMCs came the material, which was cDNA or gDNA.

Produced via immunoSEQ multiplex PCR; TCRdb's table is partial and in-frame only. The table lists 300,000 to 400,000 clones, 85% to 90% of them singletons. Sequenced: peripheral blood. The TCR sequence derives from a woman between 45 and 60 years old with active or convalescent COVID-19.

CDR3 DNA sequence: TGCGCCAGCAGCCAAACCCGGACAGGGGCGAGGGAGCAGTACTTC. This translates into CASSQTRTGAREQYF. The genes are TRBV4-1 and TRBJ2-7, with TRBD1 matching over 9 bases. The V gene's germline CDR1 is MGHRA and CDR2 YSYEKL. Trimming cost V 2 bases and J 7 bases; bases outside gene matches: 9. CDR3 length: 15 amino acids.